This T cell receptor (beta chain) derives from a study of B cell selection in AIRE deficiency. Study-wide results and caveats: CDR3s were shorter in shared Treg sequences, reflecting few non-templated nucleotide insertions.

The sorted conventional CD4 T cells were gated as CD4+CD127+. Germline V lookup: CDR1 KGHSH, CDR2 LQKENI. The CDR3 runs to 14 residues. V was trimmed by 3 bases and J by 4 bases, leaving 13 bases between them. Comments on this clone: What it binds is unknown.

The repertoire was sequenced with immunoSEQ multiplex PCR; TCRdb's copy has only in-frame clones and lacks some. The data show 20,000 to 25,000 clones, 95% to 98% seen once. V usage is TRBV18 and J usage is TRBJ2-7; maybe TRBD2 (6 bases). The sequenced sample consisted of conventional CD4+ T cells sorted from PBMCs. This TCR was sampled from a human donor with AIRE deficiency. The CDR3 reads CASSPGGRLYEQYF. The CDR3 bases are TGTGCCAGCTCACCGGGGGGACGTCTGTACGAGCAGTACTTC.